The clone carrying this T cell receptor (beta chain) appeared many times. Its antigen is not identified. Germline V gene lookup returns CDR1 MNHNS and CDR2 SASEGT. The CDR3 consists of 15 residues. The V and J ends lost 5 bases and 6 bases, in that order; junction bases with no gene match: 9. TCR beta CDR3 regions were amplified from RNA transcripts. First-round RT-PCR of the TCR CDR3 relied on the HTBI primer set. TCRdb used MiXCR to reprocess the multiplex PCR reads, holding one entry per CDR3 protein. Seen here are 600,000 or so distinct CDR3 sequences, about a sixth observed once, and the top ten hold around 3.9%. Uncontrolled infection, other autoimmune disease, pregnancy or lactation disqualified patients from enrolment. These data are taken from a study of T cells in Graves' hyperthyroidism and ophthalmopathy. Study findings and constraints: Ophthalmopathy prediction by the model preceded onset by a median approximately 6.9 months. Most clonotypes that expanded in the thyroid above 0.001 also showed up in blood.

This clonotype originated in a woman in her 30s with Graves' hyperthyroidism. V is TRBV6-1 and J is TRBJ1-5, with TRBD1 matching over 8 bases. Sequenced input: blood. The CDR3 DNA reads TGTGCCAGCAGTTATCAGGGGGCGATTCGTCAGCCCCAGCATTTT. Translation: CASSYQGAIRQPQHF.